The entry that follows covers one T cell receptor (beta chain) sequence. Its cognate antigen is unknown. Germline V lookup: CDR1 SGDLS, CDR2 YYNGEE. CDR3 length: 17 amino acids. V was pared by 4 bases and J by 5 bases, with 12 bases of the junction left unmatched. The data originate from a study of cytomegalovirus exposure and HLA in healthy donors. In the PCR, 60 Vbeta and 13 Jbeta primers were used. The data were produced by immunoSEQ multiplex PCR, yet TCRdb's version contains in-frame clones alone and is incomplete. The table includes a few hundred thousand clones, around 80% detected once. Overall study results and limits: Previous analysis showed most TCR beta V segments were productive about 87% or about 30% of the time.

The sequence was collected from a woman in her sixties or seventies in good health and CMV-seropositive. Material for sequencing was PBMCs. The chain carries TRBV9 and TRBJ2-2, with 9 bases aligning to TRBD1. Written as DNA, the CDR3 is TGTGCCAGCAGCTCCAGAACAGGGGGCGGATTTACCGGGGAGCTGTTTTTT. This codes for CASSSRTGGGFTGELFF.